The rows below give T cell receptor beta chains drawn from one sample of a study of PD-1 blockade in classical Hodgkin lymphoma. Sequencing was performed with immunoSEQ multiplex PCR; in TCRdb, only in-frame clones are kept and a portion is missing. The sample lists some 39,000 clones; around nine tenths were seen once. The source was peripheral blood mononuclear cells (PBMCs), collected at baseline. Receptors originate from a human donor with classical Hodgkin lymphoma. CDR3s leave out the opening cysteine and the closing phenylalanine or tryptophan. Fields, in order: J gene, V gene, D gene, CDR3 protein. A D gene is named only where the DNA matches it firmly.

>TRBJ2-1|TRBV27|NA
ASRNWVSYNEQF
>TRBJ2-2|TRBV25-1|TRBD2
ASSVLAGANTGELF
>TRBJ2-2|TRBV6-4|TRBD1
ASSDSGGTNTGELF
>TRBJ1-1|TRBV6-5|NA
ASNEGRNTEAF
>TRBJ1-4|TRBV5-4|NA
ASSPGGRNEKLF
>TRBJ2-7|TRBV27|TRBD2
ASSLRLAGVAYEQY
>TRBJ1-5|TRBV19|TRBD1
ASSTRGLNQPQH
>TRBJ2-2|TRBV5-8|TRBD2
ASSPGTSGRIGTGELF
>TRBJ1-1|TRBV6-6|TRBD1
ASSNRGKSTEAF
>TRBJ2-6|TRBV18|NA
ASSPIRVGQHLSGANVLT
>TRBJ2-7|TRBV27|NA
ASSYMVGGEQY
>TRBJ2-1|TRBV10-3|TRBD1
ATQTGASGLFNEQF
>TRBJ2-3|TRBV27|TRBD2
ASSLFESAGGTDTQY
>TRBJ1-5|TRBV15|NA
ATSTSRRGGTFNQPQH
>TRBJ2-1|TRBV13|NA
ASSYRPKTSYNEQF
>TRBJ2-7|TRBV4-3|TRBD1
ASSQGTGGTYEQY
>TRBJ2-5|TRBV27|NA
ASSLGTLSSYQETQY
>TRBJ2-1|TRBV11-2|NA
ASSFRSGPLVVQF
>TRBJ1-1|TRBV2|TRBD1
ASNPTGGTEAF
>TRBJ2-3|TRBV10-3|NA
AISEFPRKDTQY
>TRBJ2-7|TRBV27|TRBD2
ASSSIAGAYEQY
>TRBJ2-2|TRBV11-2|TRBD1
ASSLGGTGTGAGELF
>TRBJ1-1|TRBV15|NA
ATSRQGMNTEAF
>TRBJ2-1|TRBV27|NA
ASSLIPGWYNEQF
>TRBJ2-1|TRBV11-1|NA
ASSSSMRGGTGSYNEQF
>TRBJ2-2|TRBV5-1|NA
ASSFGSTGTGELF
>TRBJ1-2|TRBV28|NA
ASSLDSFNYGYT
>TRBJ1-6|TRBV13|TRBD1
ASRLQGAHNSPLH
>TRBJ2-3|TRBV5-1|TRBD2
ASSTPSGLDTQY
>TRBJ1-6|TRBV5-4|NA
ASSLDPGSYNSPLH
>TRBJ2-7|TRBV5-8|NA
ASSFRTAYEQY
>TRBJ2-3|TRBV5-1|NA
ASSPSGGTDTQY
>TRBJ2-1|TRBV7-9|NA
ASSLAGTYNEQF
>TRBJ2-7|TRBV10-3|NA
AIREPSEGPVDEQY
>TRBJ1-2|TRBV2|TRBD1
ASRRGQLRGHGYT
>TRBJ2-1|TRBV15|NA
ATSRDEGGVHSEQF
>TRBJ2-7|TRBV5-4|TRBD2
ASSLLAGVEQY
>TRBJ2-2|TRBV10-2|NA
ASRGTRRGPNTGELF
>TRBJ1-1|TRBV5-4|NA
ASSFAGGTTEAF
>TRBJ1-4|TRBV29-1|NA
SVARFRGGEKLF
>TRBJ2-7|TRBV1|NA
TSSERRGVQY
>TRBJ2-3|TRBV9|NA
ASSVGPLVRDTQY
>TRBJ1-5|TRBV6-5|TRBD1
ASSRQGLGQPQH
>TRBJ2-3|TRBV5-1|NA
ASSLGSYTDTQY
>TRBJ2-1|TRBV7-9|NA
ASSLGTKHNEQF
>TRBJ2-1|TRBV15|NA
ATSRNNEQF
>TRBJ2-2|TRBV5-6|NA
ASSLFRDSYTGELF
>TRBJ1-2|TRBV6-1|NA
ASSGWFSGGYT
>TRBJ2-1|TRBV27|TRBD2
ASSLSLREGFLMQF
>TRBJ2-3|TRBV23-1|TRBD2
ASSHRLAGGCTDTQY
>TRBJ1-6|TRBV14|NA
ASSLGVNSPLH
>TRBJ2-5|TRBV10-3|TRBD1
AIGSGTGGIKETQY
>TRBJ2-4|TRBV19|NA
ASSPDSQNIQY